Listed here are 29 T cell receptor beta chains from one sample, sequenced in a study of T cells in tumors after PD-1 blockade. This table comes from immunoSEQ multiplex PCR, and its TCRdb copy is limited to in-frame clones, with some not included. The repertoire holds some 9,600 clones, 50% to 80% seen once, with about an eighth in the top ten. Sequencing used tumor tissue, obtained after anti-PD-1 treatment. The receptors originated from a human donor with basal cell carcinoma.

This clone was counted a single time. V usage is TRBV27 and J usage is TRBJ2-7; 11 nucleotides match TRBD2. V shed 6 bases and J 2 bases; nucleotides not matched to a gene: 6. Germline CDR1 is MNHEY and CDR2 is SMNVEV (reference sequence). The CDR3 spans 15 residues. The CDR3: CASRLLAGVPYEQYF. Written as DNA, the CDR3 is TGTGCCAGCAGATTACTAGCGGGGGTCCCCTACGAGCAGTACTTC.

The gene calls are TRBV7-9 and TRBJ1-6; TRBD1 agrees at 7 bases. Germline trimming cut 11 bases from V and 7 bases from J; bases unmatched to any gene: 5. Germline CDR1 SEHNR, CDR2 FQNEAQ (reference sequence). The CDR3 covers 12 residues. CDR3 in amino acids: CAGGQRNSPLHF. In DNA, the CDR3 is TGTGCCGGGGGACAGAGAAATTCACCCCTCCACTTT.

This clone was counted a single time. This chain uses TRBV11-3 with TRBJ2-7; perhaps TRBD2 as D (5 bases). V was clipped by 5 bases and J by 6 bases, with 23 bases between them. The germline gives CDR1 SGHNT, CDR2 YENEEA. CDR3 length: 16 amino acids. Written as DNA, the CDR3 is TGTGCCAGCAGCCCCTTCGGAGGACCATTCGTCTCCGAGCAGTACTTC. It encodes CASSPFGGPFVSEQYF. The whole variable domain, remainder taken from reference TRBV11-3 and TRBJ2-7, is EAGVVQSPRYKIIEKKQPVAFWCNPISGHNTLYWYLQNLGQGPELLIRYENEEAVDDSQLPKDRFSAERLKGVDSTLKIQPAELGDSAVYLCASSPFGGPFVSEQYFGPGTRLTVT.

This sequence joins TRBV3-1 (or the pseudogene TRBV3-2) and TRBJ2-2, with D perhaps matching TRBD2 (5 bases). Germline loops: CDR1 LGHDT, CDR2 YNNKEL (reference sequence). Trimming stripped 5 bases from V and 3 bases from J, with 16 bases between. This CDR3 comprises 16 residues. CDR3 in DNA: TGTGCCAGCAGCATCCCCGTAGGGCGGGACACCGGGGAGCTGTTTTTT. Amino acids: CASSIPVGRDTGELFF.

The J gene is TRBJ2-1, the V gene TRBV23-1, with D perhaps assigned TRBD1 or TRBD2 (5 bases each). TRBV23-1 is assigned to the ORF class and has an uncertain function. The CDR3 covers 16 residues. Trimming shortened V by 3 bases and J by 3 bases, and 15 bases separated the two germline ends. Here the CDR3 DNA reads TGCGCCAGCAGTCATTCCCGGGACGTGGGCTACAATGAGCAGTTCTTC. The encoded protein is CASSHSRDVGYNEQFF.

V usage is TRBV5-4 and J usage is TRBJ1-1; D unclear. This CDR3 is built from 13 residues. From germline, CDR1 is SGHNT and CDR2 YYREEE (reference sequence). V was shortened by 2 bases and J by 1 base, with 6 bases between the two germline ends. The CDR3 here is CASSFRPNTEAFF. CDR3 DNA sequence: TGTGCCAGCAGCTTTCGGCCGAACACTGAAGCTTTCTTT.

The chain uses TRBV10-3 and TRBJ2-2, with D perhaps matching TRBD2 (5 bases). The CDR3 has 13 residues. Trimming cost V 6 bases and J 6 bases, with 11 bases left between them. Germline CDR1 and CDR2: ENHRY and SYGVKD. This chain's CDR3 is CAISTNGAGELFF. Here the CDR3 DNA reads TGTGCCATCAGCACGAACGGGGCCGGGGAGCTGTTTTTT.

The DNA for the CDR3 is TGTGCCAGCAGCACCCTCCCGGGACTAGCGGGCCCTGCCAATGAGCAGTTCTTC. Translating it yields CASSTLPGLAGPANEQFF. This sequence joins TRBV11-3 and TRBJ2-1; 12 nucleotides match TRBD2. This CDR3 has 18 amino acids. The V segment lost 5 bases and the J segment 6 bases; nucleotides outside the gene matches: 14. Germline V gene lookup returns CDR1 SGHNT and CDR2 YENEEA.

This clone was seen more than once but under ten times. The CDR3 bases are TGTGCCAGTAGTATGAATCTCGGACAGATTAATCAGCCCCAGCATTTT. As protein: CASSMNLGQINQPQHF. The chain recombines TRBV19 with TRBJ1-5; D may be TRBD1 (6 bases). V was cut by 3 bases and J by 4 bases, with 16 bases left in between. The CDR3 extends over 16 amino acids. Per the germline V gene, CDR1 is LNHDA and CDR2 is SQIVND (reference sequence).

V is TRBV14 and J is TRBJ2-1, with a possible D match to TRBD1 (6 bases). The CDR3 has 16 amino acids. Per the germline V gene, CDR1 is SGHDN and CDR2 is FVKESK. With 1 base removed from V and 5 bases from J, the gap between germline ends came to 15 bases. This CDR3 reads CASSQGHRTVDNEQFF. The DNA for the CDR3 is TGTGCCAGCAGCCAAGGTCACAGGACAGTGGACAATGAGCAGTTCTTC.

The rearrangement uses TRBV14 and TRBJ2-1; D may be TRBD1 (6 bases). This CDR3 spans 16 amino acids. Trimming removed 4 bases from V and 2 bases from J, with 15 bases in between. The V gene's germline CDR1 is SGHDN and CDR2 FVKESK. CDR3 loop: CASSRGTLLPYNEQFF. CDR3 sequence (DNA): TGTGCCAGCAGCCGGGGGACACTCTTACCCTACAATGAGCAGTTCTTC. The entire variable domain, with the rest obtained from reference TRBV14 and TRBJ2-1, is as follows: EAGVTQFPSHSVIEKGQTVTLRCDPISGHDNLYWYRRVMGKEIKFLLHFVKESKQDESGMPNNRFLAERTGGTYSTLKVQPAELEDSGVYFCASSRGTLLPYNEQFFGPGTRLTVL.

The J gene is TRBJ2-3, the V gene TRBV7-2, with D tentatively TRBD2 (6 bases). The CDR3 has 15 residues. Trimming removed 5 bases from V and 1 base from J, with 13 bases in between. Germline CDR1 reads SGHTA; CDR2 reads FQGNSA. CDR3 nucleotide sequence: TGTGCCAGCAGCCCCGGAGGGTTGCGCACAGATACGCAGTATTTT. Its protein product is CASSPGGLRTDTQYF.

By its share, this clone is medium-sized. Other DNA sequences within the sample encode an identical CDR3. This chain uses TRBV14 with TRBJ1-1; D remains unclear. Trimming removed 3 bases at V and 0 bases at J, with 8 bases between. Looked up from germline, CDR1 is SGHDN and CDR2 is FVKESK. The CDR3 has 14 amino acids. CDR3 nucleotide sequence: TGTGCCAGCAGCCAGGCTGGTATGAACACTGAAGCTTTCTTT. This translates into CASSQAGMNTEAFF.

For this clone: Other DNA variants within this sample encode the same CDR3. The chain carries TRBV18 and TRBJ2-2, with D unclear. Trimming stripped 6 bases from V and 7 bases from J, with 12 bases between. CDR1 KGHSH and CDR2 LQKENI come from the germline V gene. CDR3 length equals 13 residues. Written as DNA, the CDR3 is TGTGCCAGCTCCCTGCACGCCGGCGGGGAGCTGTTTTTT. Translation gives CASSLHAGGELFF.

The chain couples TRBV5-5 to TRBJ2-5, with D possibly matching TRBD1 (6 bases). Between the trimmed V and J ends, which lost 5 bases and 2 bases, there was a span of 13 bases. The CDR3 runs to 14 residues. In germline, CDR1 is SGHKS, CDR2 YYEKEE (reference sequence). CDR3 nucleotides: TGTGCCAGCAGTTCCTCAGGACAGCAAGAGACCCAGTACTTC. Translating gives CASSSSGQQETQYF. Drawing the rest from reference TRBV5-5 and TRBJ2-5, the complete variable domain is DAGVTQSPTHLIKTRGQQVTLRCSPISGHKSVSWYQQVLGQGPQFIFQYYEKEERGRGNFPDRFSARQFPNYSSELNVNALLLGDSALYLCASSSSGQQETQYFGPGTRLLVL.

This clone appeared a single time. The chain has TRBV12-5 and TRBJ2-3; either TRBD1 or TRBD2 may fit D (5 bases each). Germline lookup yields CDR1 LGHNT and CDR2 FRNRAP. Trimming pared 5 bases from V and 4 bases from J, leaving 19 bases between. The CDR3 loop spans 16 amino acids. CDR3 DNA: TGTGCTAGTGGTCAGATCGGGGACCAAGAGTCAGATACGCAGTATTTT. It is translated as CASGQIGDQESDTQYF.

This chain uses TRBV24-1 with TRBJ2-5, with 8 bases identical to TRBD1. V was pared by 6 bases and J by 5 bases, with 1 base of the junction left unmatched. CDR1 is KGHDR, CDR2 SFDVKD, per germline. There are 12 residues in the CDR3. The CDR3 coding sequence is TGTGCCACCAGTTGGACAGGGGAGACCCAGTACTTC. It is translated as CATSWTGETQYF.

This clone came up a few times. The J gene is TRBJ2-7, the V gene TRBV10-3; D remains ambiguous. Trimming removed 2 bases at V and 5 bases at J, with 13 bases between. Germline lookup yields CDR1 ENHRY and CDR2 SYGVKD. The CDR3 contains 14 residues. CDR3 bases: TGTGCCATCAGTGAGGAGATATCCAGAAACGAGCAGTACTTC. This encodes CAISEEISRNEQYF.

The chain links TRBV2 to TRBJ1-6, with D perhaps matching TRBD1 (6 bases). Germline V gene data show CDR1 as SNHLY and CDR2 as FYNNEI. Trimming took off 6 bases at V and 7 bases at J, with 16 bases between the two ends. The CDR3 has 15 amino acids. CDR3 loop: CASSDGGGPNSPLHF. The CDR3 region has the DNA TGTGCCAGCAGCGACGGGGGGGGGCCGAATTCACCCCTCCACTTT.

This chain connects TRBV11-3 to TRBJ2-5; no reliable D call. The germline V and J ends were trimmed by 5 bases and 5 bases, with 15 bases remaining between them. Germline values: CDR1 SGHNT, CDR2 YENEEA. The CDR3 length is 14 residues. For the CDR3, the DNA is TGTGCCAGCAGCCTCGGGCGTTTATGGGAGACCCAGTACTTC. Protein: CASSLGRLWETQYF.

The chain is built from TRBV15 and TRBJ1-2; a weak D match, TRBD1 (6 bases). V was trimmed by 11 bases and J by 6 bases, leaving 25 bases between them. Germline CDR1 reads LNHNV; CDR2 reads YYDKDF (reference sequence). This CDR3 region has 15 residues. In DNA form, the CDR3 reads TGTGCCCCCCGCCGGGGCGGGGGCGGGTTCGATGGCTACACCTTC. This sequence encodes CAPRRGGGGFDGYTF.

This chain's CDR3 is CASSYSGSYNEQFF. DNA of the CDR3: TGTGCCAGCAGTTACAGCGGCTCCTACAATGAGCAGTTCTTC. The chain is built from TRBV6-6 and TRBJ2-1; TRBD2 is a possible D gene (5 bases). Trimming cost V 2 bases and J 0 bases, with 5 bases left between them. Germline assignment: CDR1 MNHNY and CDR2 SVGAGI (reference sequence). The CDR3 runs to 14 residues.

The chain carries TRBV27 and TRBJ2-1, with TRBD2 matching over 11 bases. J gave up 7 bases and V 4 bases, and 6 bases lay outside the gene matches. The CDR3 length is 15 residues. Per the germline V gene, CDR1 is MNHEY and CDR2 is SMNVEV (reference sequence). In DNA form, the CDR3 reads TGTGCCAGCAGTTCCGGCCTAGCGGGAGGAAATGAGCAGTTCTTC. Translating gives CASSSGLAGGNEQFF.

The CDR3 spells CASSYVLGQITGELFF. CDR3 nucleotide sequence: TGTGCCAGCAGTTACGTTTTAGGGCAGATCACCGGGGAGCTGTTTTTT. The chain uses TRBV6-6 and TRBJ2-2, with D hard to call. The V gene's germline CDR1 is MNHNY and CDR2 SVGAGI (reference sequence). CDR3 size: 16 residues. V lost 2 bases to trimming and J lost 4 bases, with 14 bases between them.

This rearrangement joins TRBV5-4 to TRBJ1-1; the D gene is possibly TRBD1 (5 bases). CDR3 length: 12 residues. CDR1 SGHNT and CDR2 YYREEE come from the germline V gene (reference sequence). Deletions cut 4 bases from V and 7 bases from J, with 11 bases between. In DNA, the CDR3 is TGTGCCAGCAGCCAGGGACGGTATGAAGCTTTCTTT. This codes for CASSQGRYEAFF.

The gene calls are TRBV5-4 and TRBJ2-7; 11 bases are a match to TRBD1. CDR1 and CDR2 from the germline V gene are SGHNT and YYREEE (reference sequence). After removal of 0 bases from V and 3 bases from J, the junction contained 2 bases not matched to a gene. The CDR3 sequence is 15 residues long. The CDR3 protein is CASSLGGQGGYEQYF. The DNA for the CDR3 is TGTGCCAGCAGCTTGGGGGGACAGGGGGGCTACGAGCAGTACTTC. Combining the CDR3 with reference TRBV5-4 and TRBJ2-7 gives the whole variable domain ETGVTQSPTHLIKTRGQQVTLRCSSQSGHNTVSWYQQALGQGPQFIFQYYREEENGRGNFPPRFSGLQFPNYSSELNVNALELDDSALYLCASSLGGQGGYEQYFGPGTRLTVT.

The chain uses TRBV24-1 and TRBJ1-3; D remains ambiguous. Deletions cut 3 bases from V and 0 bases from J, with 14 bases between. Germline CDR1 KGHDR, CDR2 SFDVKD. The CDR3 length is 17 residues. CDR3 in DNA: TGTGCCACCAGTGATAATGGAAGTGGAAACTCTGGAAACACCATATATTTT. Translation: CATSDNGSGNSGNTIYF.

This clone has a handful of counts. The chain recombines TRBV5-4 with TRBJ2-2, with a possible D match to TRBD1 (5 bases). Germline V gene lookup returns CDR1 SGHNT and CDR2 YYREEE (reference sequence). The length of the CDR3 is 15 residues. The V end lost 1 base, the J end lost 5 bases, and 12 bases lay between the germline ends. This chain's CDR3 is CASSLRTTVTGELFF. For the CDR3, the DNA is TGTGCCAGCAGCTTGAGGACAACCGTAACCGGGGAGCTGTTTTTT.

The gene calls are TRBV5-5 and TRBJ2-5; D is perhaps TRBD1 (5 bases). The CDR3 loop spans 17 amino acids. V lost 3 bases to trimming and J lost 2 bases, with 20 bases between them. Per germline, CDR1 SGHKS and CDR2 YYEKEE (reference sequence). CDR3 sequence (DNA): TGTGCCAGCAGCTGGGGCGGTAGGGCTAGTCTTCAAGAGACCCAGTACTTC. Amino acid sequence: CASSWGGRASLQETQYF.